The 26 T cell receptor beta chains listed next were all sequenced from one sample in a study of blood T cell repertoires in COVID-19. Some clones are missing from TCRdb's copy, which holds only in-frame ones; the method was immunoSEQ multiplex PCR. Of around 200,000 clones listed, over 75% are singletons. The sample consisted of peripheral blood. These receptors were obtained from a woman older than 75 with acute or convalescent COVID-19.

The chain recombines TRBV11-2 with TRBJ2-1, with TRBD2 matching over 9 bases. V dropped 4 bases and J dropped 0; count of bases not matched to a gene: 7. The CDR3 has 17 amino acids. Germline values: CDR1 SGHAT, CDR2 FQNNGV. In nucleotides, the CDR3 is TGTGCCAGCAGCTCCACTAGCGGGCTTAGCTCCTACAATGAGCAGTTCTTC. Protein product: CASSSTSGLSSYNEQFF.

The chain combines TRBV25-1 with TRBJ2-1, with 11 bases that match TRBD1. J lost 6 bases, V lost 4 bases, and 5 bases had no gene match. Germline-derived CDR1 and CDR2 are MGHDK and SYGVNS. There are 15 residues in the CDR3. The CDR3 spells CASSAPGTGGNEQFF. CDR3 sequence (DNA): TGTGCCAGCAGTGCCCCCGGGACAGGGGGCAATGAGCAGTTCTTC.

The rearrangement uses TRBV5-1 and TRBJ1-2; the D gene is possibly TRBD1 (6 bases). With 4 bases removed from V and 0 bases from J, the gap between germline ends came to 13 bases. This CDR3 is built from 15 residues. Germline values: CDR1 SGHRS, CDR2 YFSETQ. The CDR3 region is CASSPSGDPNYGYTF. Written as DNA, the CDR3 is TGCGCCAGCAGCCCGTCAGGGGATCCTAACTATGGCTACACCTTC.

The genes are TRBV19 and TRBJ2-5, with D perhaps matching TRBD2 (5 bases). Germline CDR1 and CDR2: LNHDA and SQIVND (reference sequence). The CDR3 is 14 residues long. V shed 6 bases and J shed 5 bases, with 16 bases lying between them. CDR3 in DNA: TGTGCCAGTAGGGTGGCTAGCTCTTCGGAGACCCAGTACTTC. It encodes CASRVASSSETQYF.

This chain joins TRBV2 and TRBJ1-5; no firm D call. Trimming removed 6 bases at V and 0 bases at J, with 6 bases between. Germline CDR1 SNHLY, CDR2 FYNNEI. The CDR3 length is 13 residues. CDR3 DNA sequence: TGTGCCAGCAGCCTTTATAGCAATCAGCCCCAGCATTTT. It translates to CASSLYSNQPQHF.

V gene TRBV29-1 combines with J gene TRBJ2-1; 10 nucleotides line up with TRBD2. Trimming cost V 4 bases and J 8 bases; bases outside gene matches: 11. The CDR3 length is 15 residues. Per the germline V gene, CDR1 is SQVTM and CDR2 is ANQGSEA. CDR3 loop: CSVASGSWVGDEQFF. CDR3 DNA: TGCAGCGTTGCTAGCGGGAGTTGGGTTGGGGATGAGCAGTTCTTC.

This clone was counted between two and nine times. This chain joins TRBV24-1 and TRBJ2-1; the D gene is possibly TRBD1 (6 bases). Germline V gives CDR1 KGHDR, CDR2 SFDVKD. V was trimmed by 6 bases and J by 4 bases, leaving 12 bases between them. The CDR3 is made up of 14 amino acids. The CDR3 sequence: CATSPQGSYNEQFF. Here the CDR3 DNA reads TGTGCCACCAGTCCACAGGGATCGTACAATGAGCAGTTCTTC.

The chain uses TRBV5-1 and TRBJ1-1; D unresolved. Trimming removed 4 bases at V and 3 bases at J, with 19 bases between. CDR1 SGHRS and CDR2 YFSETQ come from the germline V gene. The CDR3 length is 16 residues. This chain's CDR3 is CASSKRGLGEDTEAFF. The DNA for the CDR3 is TGCGCCAGCAGCAAACGCGGGCTCGGGGAGGACACTGAAGCTTTCTTT.

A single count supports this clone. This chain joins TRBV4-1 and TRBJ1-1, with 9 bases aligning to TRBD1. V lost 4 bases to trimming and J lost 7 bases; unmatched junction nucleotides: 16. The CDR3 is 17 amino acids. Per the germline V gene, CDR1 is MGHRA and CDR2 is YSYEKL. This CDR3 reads CASSLGQGTNVILEAFF. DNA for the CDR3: TGCGCCAGCAGCCTCGGACAGGGGACCAACGTAATCCTTGAAGCTTTCTTT.

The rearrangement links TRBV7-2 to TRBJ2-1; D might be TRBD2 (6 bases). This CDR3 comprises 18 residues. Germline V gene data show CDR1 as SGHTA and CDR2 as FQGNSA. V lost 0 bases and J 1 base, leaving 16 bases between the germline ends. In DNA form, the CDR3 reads TGTGCCAGCAGCTTAGCGCTCGGCGGGGCGGGATCCTACAATGAGCAGTTCTTC. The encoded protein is CASSLALGGAGSYNEQFF.

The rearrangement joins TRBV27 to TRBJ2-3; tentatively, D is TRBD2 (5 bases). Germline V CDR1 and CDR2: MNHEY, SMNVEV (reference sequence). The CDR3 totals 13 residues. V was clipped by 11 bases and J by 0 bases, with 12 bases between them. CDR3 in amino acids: CAARETSTDTQYF. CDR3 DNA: TGTGCCGCGAGGGAAACTAGCACAGATACGCAGTATTTT.

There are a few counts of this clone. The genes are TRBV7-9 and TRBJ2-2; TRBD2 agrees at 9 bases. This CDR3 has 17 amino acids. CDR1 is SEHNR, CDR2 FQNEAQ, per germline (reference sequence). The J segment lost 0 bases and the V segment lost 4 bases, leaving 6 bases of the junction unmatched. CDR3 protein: CASSSPAGGSNTGELFF. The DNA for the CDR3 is TGTGCCAGCAGCTCCCCCGCGGGGGGGTCGAACACCGGGGAGCTGTTTTTT.

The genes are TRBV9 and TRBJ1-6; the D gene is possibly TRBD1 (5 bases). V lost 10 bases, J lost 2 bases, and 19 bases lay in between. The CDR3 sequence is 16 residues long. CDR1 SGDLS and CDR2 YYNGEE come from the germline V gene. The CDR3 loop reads CARRAGGGTYNSPLHF. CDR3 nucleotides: TGTGCCCGCCGCGCCGGGGGGGGTACCTATAATTCACCCCTCCACTTT.

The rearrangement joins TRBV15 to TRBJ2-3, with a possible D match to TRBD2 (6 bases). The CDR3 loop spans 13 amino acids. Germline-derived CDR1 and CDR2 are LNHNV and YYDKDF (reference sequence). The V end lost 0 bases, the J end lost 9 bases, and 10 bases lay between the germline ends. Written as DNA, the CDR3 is TGTGCCACCAGCAGAGATCAGGGACTCACGCAGTATTTT. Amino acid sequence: CATSRDQGLTQYF.

The CDR3 loop is CASSTQTGANTGELFF. CDR3 nucleotides: TGTGCCAGCAGTACCCAGACAGGGGCGAACACCGGGGAGCTGTTTTTT. This chain uses TRBV6-4 with TRBJ2-2; 8 nucleotides agree with TRBD1. Germline V CDR1 and CDR2: MRHNA, SNTAGT. V gave up 5 bases and J gave up 0 bases; unmatched junction bases: 5. This CDR3 has 16 amino acids.

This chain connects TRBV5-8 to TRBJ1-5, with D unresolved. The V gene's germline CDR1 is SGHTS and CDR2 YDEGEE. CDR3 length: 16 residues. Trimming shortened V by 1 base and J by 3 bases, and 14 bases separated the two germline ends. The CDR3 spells CASSLRAGTTNQPQHF. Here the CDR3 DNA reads TGTGCCAGCAGCTTGCGAGCGGGAACAACCAATCAGCCCCAGCATTTT.

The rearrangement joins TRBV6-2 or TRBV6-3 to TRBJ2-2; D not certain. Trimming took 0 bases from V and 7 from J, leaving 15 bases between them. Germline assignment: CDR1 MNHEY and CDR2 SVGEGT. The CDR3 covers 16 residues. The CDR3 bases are TGTGCCAGCAGTTACTCCGTGGGCATCGTGGACGGGGAGCTGTTTTTT. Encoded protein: CASSYSVGIVDGELFF.

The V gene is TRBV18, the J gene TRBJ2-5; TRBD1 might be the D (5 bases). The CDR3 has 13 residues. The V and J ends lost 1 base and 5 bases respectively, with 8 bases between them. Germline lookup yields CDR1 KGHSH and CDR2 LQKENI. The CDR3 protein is CASSPRGQETQYF. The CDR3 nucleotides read TGTGCCAGCTCACCACGGGGCCAGGAGACCCAGTACTTC.

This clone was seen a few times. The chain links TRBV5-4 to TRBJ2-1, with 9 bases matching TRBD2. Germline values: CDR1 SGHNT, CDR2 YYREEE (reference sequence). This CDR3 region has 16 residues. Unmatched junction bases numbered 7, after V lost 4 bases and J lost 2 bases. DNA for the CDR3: TGTGCCAGCAGCCCGAAGGGCGGGAGGGCCTACAATGAGCAGTTCTTC. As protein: CASSPKGGRAYNEQFF.

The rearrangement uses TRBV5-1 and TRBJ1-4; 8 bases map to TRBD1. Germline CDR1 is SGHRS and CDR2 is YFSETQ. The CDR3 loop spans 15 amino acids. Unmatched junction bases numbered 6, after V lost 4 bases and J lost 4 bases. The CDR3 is CASSRGQGLNEKLFF. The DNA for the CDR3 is TGCGCCAGCAGCCGCGGACAGGGCCTTAATGAAAAACTGTTTTTT.

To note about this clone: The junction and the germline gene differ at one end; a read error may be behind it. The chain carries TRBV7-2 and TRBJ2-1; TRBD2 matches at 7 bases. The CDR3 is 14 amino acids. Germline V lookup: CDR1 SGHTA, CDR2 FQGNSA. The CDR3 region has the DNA TGTGCCAGTAGCTTAAGGGGCGGGAGCAGAGAGCAGTTCTTC. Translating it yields CASSLRGGSREQFF. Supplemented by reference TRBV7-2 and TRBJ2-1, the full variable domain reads GAGVSQSPSNKVTEKGKDVELRCDPISGHTALYWYRQSLGQGLEFLIYFQGNSAPDKSGLPSDRFSAERTGGSVSTLTIQRTQQEDSAVYLCASSLRGGSREQFFGPGTRLTVL.

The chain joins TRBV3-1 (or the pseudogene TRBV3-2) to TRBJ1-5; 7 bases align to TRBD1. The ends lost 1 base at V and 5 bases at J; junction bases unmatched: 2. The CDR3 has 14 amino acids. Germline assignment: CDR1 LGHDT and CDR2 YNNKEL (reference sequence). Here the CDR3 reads CASSQGQGDQPQHF. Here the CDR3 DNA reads TGTGCCAGCAGCCAAGGACAGGGAGATCAGCCCCAGCATTTT.

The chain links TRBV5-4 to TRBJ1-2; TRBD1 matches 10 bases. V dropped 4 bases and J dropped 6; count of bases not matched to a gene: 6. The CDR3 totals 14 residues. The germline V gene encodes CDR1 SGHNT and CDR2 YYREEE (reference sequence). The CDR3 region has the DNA TGTGCCAGCAGCAATCCGGGACAGGGGAATGGCTACACCTTC. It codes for CASSNPGQGNGYTF.

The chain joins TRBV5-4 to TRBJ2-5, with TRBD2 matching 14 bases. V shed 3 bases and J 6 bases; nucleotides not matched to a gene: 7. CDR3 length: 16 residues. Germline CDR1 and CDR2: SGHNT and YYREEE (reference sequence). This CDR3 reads CASSSRLAGGPQTQYF. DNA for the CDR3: TGTGCCAGCAGCTCCCGACTAGCGGGGGGGCCGCAGACCCAGTACTTC.

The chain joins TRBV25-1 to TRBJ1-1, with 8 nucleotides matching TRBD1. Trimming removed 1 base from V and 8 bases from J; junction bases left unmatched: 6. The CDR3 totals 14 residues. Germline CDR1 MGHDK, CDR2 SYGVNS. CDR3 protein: CASSESSRGREAFF. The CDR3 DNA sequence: TGTGCCAGCAGTGAATCTAGCAGGGGGCGAGAAGCTTTCTTT.

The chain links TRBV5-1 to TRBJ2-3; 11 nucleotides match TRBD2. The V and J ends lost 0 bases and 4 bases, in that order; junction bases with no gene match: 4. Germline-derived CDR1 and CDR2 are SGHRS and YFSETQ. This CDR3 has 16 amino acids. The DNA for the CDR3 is TGCGCCAGCAGCTTGGTACTAGCGGGAGTCGCAGATACGCAGTATTTT. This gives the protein CASSLVLAGVADTQYF. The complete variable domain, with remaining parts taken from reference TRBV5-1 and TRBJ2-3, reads KAGVTQTPRYLIKTRGQQVTLSCSPISGHRSVSWYQQTPGQGLQFLFEYFSETQRNKGNFPGRFSGRQFSNSRSEMNVSTLELGDSALYLCASSLVLAGVADTQYFGPGTRLTVL.